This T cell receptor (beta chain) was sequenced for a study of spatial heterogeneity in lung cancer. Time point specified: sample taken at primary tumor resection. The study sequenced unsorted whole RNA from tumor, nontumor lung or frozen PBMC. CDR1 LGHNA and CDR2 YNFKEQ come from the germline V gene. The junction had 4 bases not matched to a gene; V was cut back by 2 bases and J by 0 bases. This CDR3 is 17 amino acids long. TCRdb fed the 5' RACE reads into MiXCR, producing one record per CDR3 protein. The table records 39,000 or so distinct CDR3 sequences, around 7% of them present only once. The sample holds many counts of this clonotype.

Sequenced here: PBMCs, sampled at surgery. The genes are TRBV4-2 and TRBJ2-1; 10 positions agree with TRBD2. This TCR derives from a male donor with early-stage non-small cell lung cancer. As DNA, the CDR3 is TGTGCCAGCAGCCAACGGGAGCGGGGGGGCTCCTACAATGAGCAGTTCTTC. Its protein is CASSQRERGGSYNEQFF.